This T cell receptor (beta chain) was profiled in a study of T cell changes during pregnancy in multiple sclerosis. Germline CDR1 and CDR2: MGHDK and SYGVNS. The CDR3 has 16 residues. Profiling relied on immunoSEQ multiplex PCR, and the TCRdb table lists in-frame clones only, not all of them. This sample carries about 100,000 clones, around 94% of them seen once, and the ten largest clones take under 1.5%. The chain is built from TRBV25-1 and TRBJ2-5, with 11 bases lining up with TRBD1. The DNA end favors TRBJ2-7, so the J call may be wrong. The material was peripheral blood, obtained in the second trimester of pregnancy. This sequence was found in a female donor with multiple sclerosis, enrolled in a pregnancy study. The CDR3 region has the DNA TGTGCCAGCAGTGATTCCCCGGACAGGGGGCGTTACGAGCAGTACTTC. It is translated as CASSDSPDRGRYEQYF.